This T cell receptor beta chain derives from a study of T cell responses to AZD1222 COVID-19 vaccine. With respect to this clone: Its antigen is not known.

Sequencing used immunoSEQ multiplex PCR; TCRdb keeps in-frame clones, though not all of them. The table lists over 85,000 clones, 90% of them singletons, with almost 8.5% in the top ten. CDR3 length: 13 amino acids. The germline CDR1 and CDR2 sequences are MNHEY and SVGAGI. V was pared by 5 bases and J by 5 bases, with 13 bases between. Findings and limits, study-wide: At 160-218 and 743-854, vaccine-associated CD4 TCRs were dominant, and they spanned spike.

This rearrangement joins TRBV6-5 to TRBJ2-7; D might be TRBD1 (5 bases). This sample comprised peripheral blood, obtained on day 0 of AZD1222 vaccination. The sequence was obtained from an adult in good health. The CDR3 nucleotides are TGTGCCAGCAGTCTACGACAGCGCCACGAGCAGTACTTC. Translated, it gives CASSLRQRHEQYF.